This T cell receptor beta chain derives from a study of Graves' ophthalmopathy and Graves' hyperthyroidism. For repertoire sequencing, the TCR beta CDR3 regions were amplified from RNA transcripts. The workflow started with a first-round RT-PCR run with HTBI primers and then moved on to a second-round multiplex PCR. MiXCR was run by TCRdb on the multiplex PCR reads, yielding one entry per CDR3 protein. The sample has 400,000 to 450,000 distinct CDR3 sequences; about 21% are singletons. Findings and caveats of the study: Blood was where most expanded thyroid clonotypes above 0.001 frequency also turned up.

Lactation, pregnancy, uncontrolled infections and other autoimmune diseases were all grounds for excluding patients. Fresh peripheral blood (over 9.5 ml) yielded the PBMCs. Many counts were recorded for this clonotype. Its antigen is not identified. Trimming removed 0 bases at V and 8 bases at J, with 19 bases between. The CDR3 sequence is 16 residues long. Germline V gene data show CDR1 as MNHEY and CDR2 as SVGAGI. This clonotype was sampled from a woman younger than 30 with stable Graves' hyperthyroidism. The specimen sequenced was peripheral blood. V usage is TRBV6-5 and J usage is TRBJ1-2, with no clear D. This chain's CDR3 is CASSYSPREAWRGYTF. CDR3 DNA: TGTGCCAGCAGTTACTCCCCCCGAGAGGCTTGGCGCGGCTACACCTTC.